Presented here are 19 T cell receptor beta chains from one specimen sequenced in a study of T cells in women clearing cervical HPV infection. Method: immunoSEQ multiplex PCR; TCRdb's copy keeps in-frame clones and lacks some. The repertoire table contains fewer than 30,000 clones. The sample was blood buffy coat. These receptors all come from a woman aged 18-70 years with a cervical HPV16 infection that either progressed to CIN3+ or cleared (not recorded which).

As concerns this clone: The CDR3 end is not reached by the read, which stops 3 residues before it; the germline J gene fills it in. The chain couples TRBV11-2 to TRBJ1-2, with TRBD1 matching over 8 bases. There are 13 residues in the CDR3. Germline V gene lookup returns CDR1 SGHAT and CDR2 FQNNGV. The sequenced CDR3 bases are TGTGCCAGCAGGAAGACAGGGGTGGAAGGC. Translation gives CASRKTGVEG. The entire CDR3 reads CASRKTGVEGYTF.

Notes on this clone: The read comes to an end 3 residues before the CDR3 does, leaving the germline J gene to fill in the end. V usage is TRBV11-2 and J usage is TRBJ2-2, with D possibly matching TRBD1 (6 bases). This CDR3 is 15 amino acids long. Per germline, CDR1 SGHAT and CDR2 FQNNGV. Between the trimmed V and J ends, which lost 5 bases and 6 bases, there was a span of 16 bases. The DNA read from the CDR3 is TGTGCCAGCAGCCGGCTCAAGGGGGAGCCCGGGGAG. Residues: CASSRLKGEPGE. The entire CDR3 reads CASSRLKGEPGELFF.

Concerning this clone: From the germline J gene comes the end of the CDR3, since the read stops 3 residues before it. This chain connects TRBV6-1 to TRBJ1-2; 10 bases match TRBD1. CDR1 and CDR2 from the germline V gene are MNHNS and SASEGT. With 3 bases clipped from V and 5 bases from J, the junction kept 3 bases outside the gene matches. The length of the CDR3 is 14 residues. The CDR3 DNA, read in part, is TGTGCCAGCAGTGAGATGGGACAGGGGTATGGC. Amino acid sequence: CASSEMGQGYG. The entire CDR3 is CASSEMGQGYGYTF.

As to this clone: The CDR3 goes on 3 residues after the read ends, and that part is filled in from the germline J gene. The chain couples TRBV2 to TRBJ2-7; TRBD2 is a possible D gene (7 bases). The V end was cut by 8 bases, the J end by 1 base, with 15 bases between. Germline V gene sequence: CDR1 SNHLY, CDR2 FYNNEI. This CDR3 spans 14 amino acids. CDR3 region: CASSNGGPSYEQYF. Incomplete CDR3 DNA: TGTGCCAGCTCCAACGGGGGGCCTTCCTACGAG.

About this clone: The CDR3 end is not reached by the read, which stops 3 residues before it; the germline J gene fills it in. The chain combines TRBV2 with TRBJ2-1, with a weak D call TRBD2 (6 bases). V was trimmed by 2 bases and J by 3 bases, leaving 14 bases between them. The CDR3 spans 16 residues. Germline V gene sequence: CDR1 SNHLY, CDR2 FYNNEI. The CDR3 bases that were read are TGTGCCAGCAGTGAATGGGTGACTAGGCACTACAATGAG. Encoded protein: CASSEWVTRHYNE. The entire CDR3 is CASSEWVTRHYNEQFF.

As concerns this clone: The read is 3 residues too short to cover the CDR3 end, so that end is filled in from the germline J gene. V gene TRBV4-1 combines with J gene TRBJ2-7; D gene uncertain. V was clipped by 0 bases and J by 1 base, with 10 bases between them. The CDR3 is 15 amino acids. The germline CDR1 and CDR2 sequences are MGHRA and YSYEKL. Incomplete CDR3 DNA: TGCGCCAGCAGCCAAGAGGAATTGCGGTCCTACGAG. Translating gives CASSQEELRSYE. The whole CDR3 is CASSQEELRSYEQYF.

Points on this clone: The read terminates 3 residues before the CDR3 end, so the remaining end is supplied by the germline J gene. J is TRBJ1-2 and V is TRBV5-1; 8 bases fit TRBD1. The CDR3 consists of 15 residues. The V segment lost 1 base and the J segment 4 bases; nucleotides outside the gene matches: 6. Germline V gene data show CDR1 as SGHRS and CDR2 as YFSETQ. CDR3 bases read: TGCGCCAGCAGCTTGACAGGGGGAGCACTCTATGGC. Translating gives CASSLTGGALYG. The CDR3 in full is CASSLTGGALYGYTF.

A remark on this clone: The germline gene is not matched at one end of the junction; a read error may be the cause. Read sequence stops 3 residues before the CDR3 end, and the germline J gene provides the missing end. The J gene is TRBJ1-4, the V gene TRBV7-6, with D perhaps TRBD1 (5 bases). Germline assignment: CDR1 SGHVS and CDR2 FNYEAQ. The CDR3 runs to 14 residues. CDR3 DNA, as far as it was read: TGTGCCAGCAGCTTTGGGGGGGGGAATGAAAGA. Protein product: CASSFGGGNER. The whole CDR3 sequence is CASSFGGGNERLFF. Complete variable domain (other parts from reference TRBV7-6 and TRBJ1-4): GAGVSQSPRYKVTKRGQDVALRCDPISGHVSLYWYRQALGQGPEFLTYFNYEAQQDKSGLPNDRFSAERPEGSISTLTIQRTEQRDSAMYRCASSFGGGNERLFFGSGTQLSVL.

On this clone itself: The read terminates 3 residues ahead of where the CDR3 ends, so the germline J gene completes it. The chain recombines TRBV18 with TRBJ1-5, with 7 nucleotides matching TRBD1. The V gene's germline CDR1 is KGHSH and CDR2 LQKENI. With V trimmed by 2 bases and J by 1 base, 5 bases remained unmatched. The CDR3 totals 16 residues. The CDR3 DNA, read in part, is TGTGCCAGCTCACCAGGCGGGACAGCGAGCAATCAGCCC. This translates into CASSPGGTASNQP. The whole CDR3 protein reads CASSPGGTASNQPQHF.

As concerns this clone: It is unclear where the CDR3 begins or ends on the DNA, so no DNA is shown, and the CDR3 is as TCRdb lists it. V usage is TRBV28 and J usage is TRBJ1-5. The V gene's germline CDR1 is MDHEN and CDR2 SYDVKM. The CDR3 comprises 15 residues, both ends counted. The CDR3 here is CASSSSSGGYQPQHF.

About this clone: The read halts 3 residues ahead of the CDR3 end, with the missing end drawn from the germline J gene. The chain couples TRBV27 to TRBJ1-6; 8 bases match TRBD1. J gave up 10 bases and V 8 bases, and 13 bases lay outside the gene matches. CDR3 size: 15 residues. Germline CDR1 and CDR2: MNHEY and SMNVEV (reference sequence). CDR3 sequence: CASLTRQGRGSPLHF. CDR3 DNA (partial): TGTGCCAGCCTCACTCGACAGGGGCGAGGGTCACCC.

To note about this clone: Read data end 3 residues before the CDR3 end; the end is taken from the germline J gene. The chain links TRBV7-7 to TRBJ2-2; 7 nucleotides match TRBD1. The CDR3 has 18 residues. Unmatched junction bases numbered 21, after V lost 10 bases and J lost 4 bases. The germline CDR1 and CDR2 sequences are SSHAT and FNYEAQ (reference sequence). Partial CDR3 DNA: TGTGCCAACGGCGGTGCAGGGGGAAGTTTTTCCTGCACCGGGGAG. It codes for CANGGAGGSFSCTGE. The CDR3 in its entirety is CANGGAGGSFSCTGELFF.

To note about this clone: From the germline J gene comes the end of the CDR3, since the read stops 3 residues before it. This rearrangement joins TRBV7-2 to TRBJ1-5; D is unresolved. The CDR3 spans 13 residues. CDR1 and CDR2 (germline): SGHTA, FQGNSA. Trimming stripped 7 bases from V and 5 bases from J, with 12 bases between. CDR3 DNA (partial): TGTGCCAGCACCACTAGTGTACATCAGCCC. Translating gives CASTTSVHQP. The complete CDR3 reads CASTTSVHQPQHF.

Notes on this clone: From the germline J gene comes the end of the CDR3, since the read stops 3 residues before it. The chain is built from TRBV7-8 and TRBJ1-4, with 7 bases matching TRBD1. The CDR3 consists of 16 residues. Germline V gene lookup returns CDR1 SGHVS and CDR2 FQNEAQ. The sequenced part of the CDR3 DNA is TGTGCCAGCAGACCCCCCGGACAGGCTGGGGCCAACGTA. It translates to CASRPPGQAGANV. The complete CDR3 reads CASRPPGQAGANVLFF.

Comments on this clone: The read stops 3 residues short of the end of the CDR3; the missing end is completed from the germline J gene. Other DNA variants within this sample encode the same CDR3. This chain uses TRBV5-1 with TRBJ2-5; 7 nucleotides align to TRBD2. The ends lost 3 bases at V and 1 base at J; junction bases unmatched: 15. Per germline, CDR1 SGHRS and CDR2 YFSETQ. The CDR3 loop spans 18 amino acids. The CDR3 sequence is CASSYGLAGVLAQETQYF. The CDR3 DNA, read in part, is TGCGCCAGCAGCTACGGACTCGCGGGAGTGTTGGCCCAAGAGACC.

Note on this clone: Read coverage stops 3 residues before the CDR3 terminus; the germline J gene supplies the remainder. The chain combines TRBV18 with TRBJ1-2, with TRBD1 identical over 9 bases. This CDR3 has 15 amino acids. Germline CDR1 is KGHSH and CDR2 is LQKENI. CDR3 region: CASSHRGLEGNDYTF. The CDR3 bases that were read are TGTGCCAGCTCACACAGGGGGCTCGAAGGCAATGAC.

Note on this clone: The read ends 3 residues shy of where the CDR3 ends; the end is completed using the germline J gene. This chain uses TRBV5-1 with TRBJ1-5; 8 bases agree with TRBD1. This CDR3 spans 18 amino acids. From germline, CDR1 is SGHRS and CDR2 YFSETQ. V was pared by 2 bases and J by 4 bases, with 14 bases of the junction left unmatched. CDR3 loop: CASSLDTGQGRANQPQHF. CDR3 bases read: TGCGCCAGCAGCTTAGACACAGGACAGGGTCGGGCGAATCAGCCC.

Of note for this clone: The CDR3 goes on 3 residues after the read ends, and that part is filled in from the germline J gene. The chain recombines TRBV5-4 with TRBJ1-6; 10 bases match TRBD1. CDR3 size: 14 residues. Per the germline V gene, CDR1 is SGHNT and CDR2 is YYREEE (reference sequence). V shed 4 bases and J 10 bases; nucleotides not matched to a gene: 5. The CDR3 DNA, read in part, is TGTGCCAGCAGCAAGGGACAGGGGAAATCACCC. This gives the protein CASSKGQGKSP. The entire CDR3 protein reads CASSKGQGKSPLHF.

About this clone itself: The CDR3 end falls 3 residues outside the read, so it is completed with the germline J gene. J is TRBJ1-1 and V is TRBV29-1, with 7 bases that match TRBD1. Germline V gene lookup returns CDR1 SQVTM and CDR2 ANQGSEA. V shed 4 bases, J shed 4 bases, and the junction held 6 bases outside the gene matches. This CDR3 is built from 13 residues. The CDR3 sequence is CSVGDSLSTEAFF. The CDR3 bases that were read are TGCAGCGTTGGGGACAGTCTGTCCACTGAA. Looking up the rest from reference TRBV29-1 and TRBJ1-1 gives the full variable domain: SAVISQKPSRDICQRGTSLTIQCQVDSQVTMMFWYRQQPGQSLTLIATANQGSEATYESGFVIDKFPISRPNLTFSTLTVSNMSPEDSSIYLCSVGDSLSTEAFFGQGTRLTVV.